The following is a TCR beta chain sequence with its context. Antigen specificity is unknown. This sample is part of a study of T-cell memory formation after mild COVID-19. Looked up from germline, CDR1 is MNHEY and CDR2 is SMNVEV (reference sequence). Deletions cut 3 bases from V and 4 bases from J, with 22 bases between. CDR3 length: 18 amino acids. MiXCR was run by TCRdb on the 5' RACE reads, yielding one entry per CDR3 protein. The sample lists hundreds of thousands of distinct CDR3 sequences, approximately 18% seen once, with more than 10% in the top ten. General observations from the study: Chiefly within CM and EM were the contracting CD4+ clones; CD8+ ones were within EMRA.

The origin of this receptor is an adult woman who had mild COVID-19 (a few samples of this study predate the infection). Cell type and time point are not known. The V call is TRBV27, the J call TRBJ1-3, with unresolved D. Sample: PBMCs or a T cell subset sorted from them (not recorded which). This CDR3 reads CASSFGPLGTAEGNTIYF. CDR3 sequence (DNA): TGTGCCAGCAGTTTTGGTCCCCTTGGAACCGCTGAGGGAAACACCATATATTTT.